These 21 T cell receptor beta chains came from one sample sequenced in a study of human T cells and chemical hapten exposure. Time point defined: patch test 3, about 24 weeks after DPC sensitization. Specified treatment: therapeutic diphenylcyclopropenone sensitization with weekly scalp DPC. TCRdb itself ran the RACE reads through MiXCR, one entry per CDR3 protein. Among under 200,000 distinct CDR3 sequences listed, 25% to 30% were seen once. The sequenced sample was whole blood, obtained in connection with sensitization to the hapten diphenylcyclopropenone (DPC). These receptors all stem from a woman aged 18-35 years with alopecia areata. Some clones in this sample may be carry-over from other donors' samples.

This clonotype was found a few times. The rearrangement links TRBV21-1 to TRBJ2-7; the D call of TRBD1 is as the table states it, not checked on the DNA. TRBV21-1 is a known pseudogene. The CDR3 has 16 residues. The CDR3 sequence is CASSPKRDILTYEQYF. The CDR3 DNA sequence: TGTGCCAGCAGCCCCAAGCGGGACATCCTGACCTACGAGCAGTACTTC.

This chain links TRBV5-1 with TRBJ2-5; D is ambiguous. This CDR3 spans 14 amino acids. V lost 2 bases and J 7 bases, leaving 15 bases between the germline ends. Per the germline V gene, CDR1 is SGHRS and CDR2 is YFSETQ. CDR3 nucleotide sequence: TGCGCCAGCAGCTTACTTAGCTACGAACGGACCCAGTACTTC. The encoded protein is CASSLLSYERTQYF.

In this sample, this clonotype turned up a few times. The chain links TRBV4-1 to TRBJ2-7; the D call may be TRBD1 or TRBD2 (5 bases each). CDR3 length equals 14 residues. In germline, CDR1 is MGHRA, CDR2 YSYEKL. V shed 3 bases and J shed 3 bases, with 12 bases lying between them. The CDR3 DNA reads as TGCGCCAGCAGCCATCCGGGACGAGGCTACGAGCAGTACTTC. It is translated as CASSHPGRGYEQYF.

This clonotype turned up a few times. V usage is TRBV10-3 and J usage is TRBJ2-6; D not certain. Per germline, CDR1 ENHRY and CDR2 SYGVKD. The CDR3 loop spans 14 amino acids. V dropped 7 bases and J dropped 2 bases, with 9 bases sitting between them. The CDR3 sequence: CAIKGTPGANVLTF. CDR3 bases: TGTGCCATCAAGGGCACCCCTGGGGCCAACGTCCTGACTTTC.

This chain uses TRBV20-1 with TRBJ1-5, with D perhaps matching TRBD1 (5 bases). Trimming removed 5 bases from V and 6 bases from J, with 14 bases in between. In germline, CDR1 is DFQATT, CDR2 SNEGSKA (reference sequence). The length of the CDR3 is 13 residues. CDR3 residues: CSAGAGDVQPQHF. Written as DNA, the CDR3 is TGCAGTGCTGGGGCGGGTGACGTTCAGCCCCAGCATTTT.

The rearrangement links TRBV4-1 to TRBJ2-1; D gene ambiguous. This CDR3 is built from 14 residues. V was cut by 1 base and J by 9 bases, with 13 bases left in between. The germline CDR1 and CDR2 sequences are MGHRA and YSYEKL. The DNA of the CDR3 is TGCGCCAGCAGCCAAGCTGGGAAGGAGCTTGAGCAGTTCTTC. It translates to CASSQAGKELEQFF.

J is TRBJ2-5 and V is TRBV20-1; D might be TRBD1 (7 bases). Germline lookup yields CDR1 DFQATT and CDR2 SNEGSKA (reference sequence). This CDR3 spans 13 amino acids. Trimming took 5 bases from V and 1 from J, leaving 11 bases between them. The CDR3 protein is CSAWRDSQETQYF. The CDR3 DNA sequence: TGCAGTGCTTGGCGGGACAGCCAAGAGACCCAGTACTTC.

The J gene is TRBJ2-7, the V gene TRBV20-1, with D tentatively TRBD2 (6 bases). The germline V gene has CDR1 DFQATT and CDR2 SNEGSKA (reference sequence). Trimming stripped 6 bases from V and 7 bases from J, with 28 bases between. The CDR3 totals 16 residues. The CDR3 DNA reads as TGCAGTGCGAAGGGACTGGTTCAATTCTCCCGTTGGGAGCAGTACTTC. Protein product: CSAKGLVQFSRWEQYF.

The CDR3 DNA reads TGCGCCAGCAGCCATGCGGGGGGGAGCTCCTACAATGAGCAGTTCTTC. Its translation is CASSHAGGSSYNEQFF. The chain links TRBV4-3 to TRBJ2-1; 9 bases line up with TRBD2. V lost 3 bases to trimming and J lost 0 bases; unmatched junction nucleotides: 3. Looked up from germline, CDR1 is LGHNA and CDR2 is YSLEER. The CDR3 consists of 16 residues.

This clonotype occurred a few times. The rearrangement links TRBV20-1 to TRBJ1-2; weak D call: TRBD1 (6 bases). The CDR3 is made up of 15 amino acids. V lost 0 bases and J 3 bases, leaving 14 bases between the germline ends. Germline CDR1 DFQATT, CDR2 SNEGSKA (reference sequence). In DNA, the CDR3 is TGCAGTGCTAGAGATGGGACACGGATCGACTATGGCTACACCTTC. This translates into CSARDGTRIDYGYTF.

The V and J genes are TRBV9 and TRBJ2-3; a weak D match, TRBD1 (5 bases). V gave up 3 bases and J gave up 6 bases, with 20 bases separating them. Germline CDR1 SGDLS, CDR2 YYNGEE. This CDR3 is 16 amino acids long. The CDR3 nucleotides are TGTGCCAGCAGCGGCTCCTTGGGGCAGTCGTTCGATACGCAGTATTTT. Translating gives CASSGSLGQSFDTQYF.

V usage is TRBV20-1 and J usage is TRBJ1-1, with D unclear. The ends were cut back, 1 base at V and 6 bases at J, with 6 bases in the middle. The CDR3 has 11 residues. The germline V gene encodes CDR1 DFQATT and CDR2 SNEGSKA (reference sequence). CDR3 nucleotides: TGCAGTGCTAGAGGGGCTGCTGAAGCTTTCTTT. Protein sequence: CSARGAAEAFF.

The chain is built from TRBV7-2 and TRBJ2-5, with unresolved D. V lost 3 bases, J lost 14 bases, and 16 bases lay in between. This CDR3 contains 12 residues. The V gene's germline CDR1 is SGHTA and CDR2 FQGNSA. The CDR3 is CASSFAGPLAYF. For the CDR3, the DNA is TGTGCCAGCAGCTTCGCAGGCCCTCTTGCTTACTTC.

The CDR3 sequence is CASSLYLSGGEKLFF. In DNA form, the CDR3 reads TGTGCCAGCAGCTTGTACTTGTCGGGTGGTGAAAAACTGTTTTTT. The rearrangement links TRBV5-6 to TRBJ1-4; D is uncertain. V was pared by 1 base and J by 7 bases, with 14 bases between. CDR1 SGHDT and CDR2 YYEEEE come from the germline V gene. The CDR3 length is 15 residues.

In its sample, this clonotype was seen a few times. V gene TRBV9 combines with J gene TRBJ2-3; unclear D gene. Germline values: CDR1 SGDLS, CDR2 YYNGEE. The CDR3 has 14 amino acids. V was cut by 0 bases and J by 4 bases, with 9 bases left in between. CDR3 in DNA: TGTGCCAGCAGCGTAGTAGCCGGTTCAGATACGCAGTATTTT. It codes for CASSVVAGSDTQYF.

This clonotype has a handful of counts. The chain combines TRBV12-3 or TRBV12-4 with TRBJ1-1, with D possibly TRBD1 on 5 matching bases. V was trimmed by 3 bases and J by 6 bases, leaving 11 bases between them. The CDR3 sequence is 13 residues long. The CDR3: CASSFPGPSEAFF. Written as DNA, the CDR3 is TGTGCCAGCAGTTTTCCGGGGCCCTCTGAAGCTTTCTTT.

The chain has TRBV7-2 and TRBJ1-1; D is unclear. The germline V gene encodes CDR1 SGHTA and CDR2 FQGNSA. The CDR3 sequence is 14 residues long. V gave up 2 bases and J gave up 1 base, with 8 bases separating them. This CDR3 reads CASSLLTQNTEAFF. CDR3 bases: TGTGCCAGCAGCTTATTGACGCAGAACACTGAAGCTTTCTTT.

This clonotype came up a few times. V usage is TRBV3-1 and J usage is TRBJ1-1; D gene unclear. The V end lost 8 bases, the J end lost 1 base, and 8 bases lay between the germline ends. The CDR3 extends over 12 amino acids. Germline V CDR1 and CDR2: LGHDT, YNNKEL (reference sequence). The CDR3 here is CASLGRNTEAFF. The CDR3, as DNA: TGTGCCAGCCTTGGGAGGAACACTGAAGCTTTCTTT.

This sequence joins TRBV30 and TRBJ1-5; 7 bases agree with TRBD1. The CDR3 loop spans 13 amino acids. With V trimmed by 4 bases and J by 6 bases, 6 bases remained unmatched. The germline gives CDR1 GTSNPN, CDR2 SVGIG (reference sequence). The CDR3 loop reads CAWTRDSGQPQHF. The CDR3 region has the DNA TGTGCCTGGACCCGGGACAGCGGTCAGCCCCAGCATTTT.

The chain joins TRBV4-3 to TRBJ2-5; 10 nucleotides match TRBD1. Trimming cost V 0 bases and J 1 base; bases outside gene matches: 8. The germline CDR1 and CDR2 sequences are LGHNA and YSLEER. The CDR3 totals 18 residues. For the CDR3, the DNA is TGCGCCAGCAGCCAAGAATTATCGGGGACAGGGGCCCAAGAGACCCAGTACTTC. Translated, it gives CASSQELSGTGAQETQYF.

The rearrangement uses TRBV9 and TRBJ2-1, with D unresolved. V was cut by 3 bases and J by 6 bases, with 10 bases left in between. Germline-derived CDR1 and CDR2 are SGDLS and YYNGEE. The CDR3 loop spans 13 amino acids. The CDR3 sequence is CASSDMSPNEQFF. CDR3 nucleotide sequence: TGTGCCAGCAGCGACATGAGCCCCAATGAGCAGTTCTTC.